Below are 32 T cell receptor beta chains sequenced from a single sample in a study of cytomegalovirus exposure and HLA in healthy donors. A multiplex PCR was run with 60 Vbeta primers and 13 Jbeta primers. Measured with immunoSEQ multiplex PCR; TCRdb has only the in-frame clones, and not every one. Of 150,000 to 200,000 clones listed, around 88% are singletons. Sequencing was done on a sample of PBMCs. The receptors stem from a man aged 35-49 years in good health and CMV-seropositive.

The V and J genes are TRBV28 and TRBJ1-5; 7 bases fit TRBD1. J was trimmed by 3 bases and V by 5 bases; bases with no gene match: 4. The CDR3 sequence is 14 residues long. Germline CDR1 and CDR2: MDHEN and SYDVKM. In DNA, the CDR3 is TGTGCCAGCAGTAACGGACAGGACAATCAGCCCCAGCATTTT. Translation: CASSNGQDNQPQHF.

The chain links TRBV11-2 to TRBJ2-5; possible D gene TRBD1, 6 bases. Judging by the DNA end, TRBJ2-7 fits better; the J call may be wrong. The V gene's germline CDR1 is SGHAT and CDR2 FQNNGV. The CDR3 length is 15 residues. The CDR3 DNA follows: TGTGCCAGCAGCTTTTATAAGTGGACAGCCTACGAGCAGTACTTC. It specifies CASSFYKWTAYEQYF.

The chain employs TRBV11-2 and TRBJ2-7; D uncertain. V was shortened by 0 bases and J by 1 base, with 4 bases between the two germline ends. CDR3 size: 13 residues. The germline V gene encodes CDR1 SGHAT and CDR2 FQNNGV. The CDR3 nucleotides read TGTGCCAGCAGCTTAGACAGTTCCTACGAGCAGTACTTC. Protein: CASSLDSSYEQYF.

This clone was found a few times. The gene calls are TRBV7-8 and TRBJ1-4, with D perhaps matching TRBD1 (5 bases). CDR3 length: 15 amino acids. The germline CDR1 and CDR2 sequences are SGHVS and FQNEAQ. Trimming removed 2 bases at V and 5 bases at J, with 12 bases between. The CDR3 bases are TGTGCCAGCAGCTTAAGGGGACTCCTAAATGAAAAACTGTTTTTT. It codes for CASSLRGLLNEKLFF.

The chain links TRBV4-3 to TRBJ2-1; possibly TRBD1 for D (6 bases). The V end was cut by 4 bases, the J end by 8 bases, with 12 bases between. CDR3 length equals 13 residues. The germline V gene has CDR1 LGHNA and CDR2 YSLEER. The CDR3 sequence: CASSRTQGYEQFF. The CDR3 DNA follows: TGCGCCAGCAGCCGTACACAGGGCTATGAGCAGTTCTTC.

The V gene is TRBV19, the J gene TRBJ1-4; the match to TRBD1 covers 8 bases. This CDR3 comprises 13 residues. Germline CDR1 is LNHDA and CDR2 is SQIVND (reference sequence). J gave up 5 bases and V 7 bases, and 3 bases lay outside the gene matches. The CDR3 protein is CASTGQGNEKLFF. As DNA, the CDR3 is TGTGCCAGTACAGGACAGGGCAATGAAAAACTGTTTTTT.

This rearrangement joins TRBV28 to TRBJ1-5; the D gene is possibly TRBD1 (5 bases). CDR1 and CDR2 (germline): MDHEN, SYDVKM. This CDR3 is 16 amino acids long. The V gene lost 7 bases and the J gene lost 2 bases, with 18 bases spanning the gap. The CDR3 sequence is CASTSVLWGGNQPQHF. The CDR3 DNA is TGTGCCAGCACATCCGTTCTGTGGGGGGGCAATCAGCCCCAGCATTTT.

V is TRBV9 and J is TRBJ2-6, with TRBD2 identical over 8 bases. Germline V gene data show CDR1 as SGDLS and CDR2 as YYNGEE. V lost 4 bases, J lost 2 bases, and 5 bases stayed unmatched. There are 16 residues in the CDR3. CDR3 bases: TGTGCCAGCAGCAACATCGGGGGGGCTGGGGCCAACGTCCTGACTTTC. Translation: CASSNIGGAGANVLTF.

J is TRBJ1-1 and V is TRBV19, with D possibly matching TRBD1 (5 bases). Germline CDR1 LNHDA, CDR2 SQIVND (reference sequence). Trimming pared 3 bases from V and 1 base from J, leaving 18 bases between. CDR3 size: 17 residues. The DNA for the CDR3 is TGTGCCAGTAGTATGGGGACGACTAGACCCTCGAACACTGAAGCTTTCTTT. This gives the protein CASSMGTTRPSNTEAFF.

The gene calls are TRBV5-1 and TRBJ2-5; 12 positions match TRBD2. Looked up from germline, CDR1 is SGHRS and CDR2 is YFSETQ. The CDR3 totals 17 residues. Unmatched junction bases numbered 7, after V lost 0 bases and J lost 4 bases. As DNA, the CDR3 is TGCGCCAGCAGCTTGGAGGCTAGCGGGAGGGCCGTAGAGACCCAGTACTTC. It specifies CASSLEASGRAVETQYF.

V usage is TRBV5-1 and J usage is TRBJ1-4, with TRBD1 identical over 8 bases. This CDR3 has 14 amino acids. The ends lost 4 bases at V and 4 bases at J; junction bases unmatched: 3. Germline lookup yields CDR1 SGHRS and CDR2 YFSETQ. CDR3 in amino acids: CASSVTGVNEKLFF. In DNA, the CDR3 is TGCGCCAGCAGCGTGACAGGGGTTAATGAAAAACTGTTTTTT. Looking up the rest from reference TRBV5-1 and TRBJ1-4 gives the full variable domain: KAGVTQTPRYLIKTRGQQVTLSCSPISGHRSVSWYQQTPGQGLQFLFEYFSETQRNKGNFPGRFSGRQFSNSRSEMNVSTLELGDSALYLCASSVTGVNEKLFFGSGTQLSVL.

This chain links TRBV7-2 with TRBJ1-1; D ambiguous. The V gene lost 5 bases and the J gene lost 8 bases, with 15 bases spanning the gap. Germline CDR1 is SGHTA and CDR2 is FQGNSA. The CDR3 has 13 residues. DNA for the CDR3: TGTGCCAGCAGCCCCCGGGAGAGCGCCGAAGCTTTCTTT. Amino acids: CASSPRESAEAFF. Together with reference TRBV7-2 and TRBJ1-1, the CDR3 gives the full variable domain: GAGVSQSPSNKVTEKGKDVELRCDPISGHTALYWYRQSLGQGLEFLIYFQGNSAPDKSGLPSDRFSAERTGGSVSTLTIQRTQQEDSAVYLCASSPRESAEAFFGQGTRLTVV.

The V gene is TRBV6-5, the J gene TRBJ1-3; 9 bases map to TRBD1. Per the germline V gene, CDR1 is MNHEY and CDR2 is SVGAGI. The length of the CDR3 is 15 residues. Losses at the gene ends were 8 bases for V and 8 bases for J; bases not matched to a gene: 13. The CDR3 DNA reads TGTGCCAGCGCGGCCGGGGACAGGGTGGCTTACACCATATATTTT. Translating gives CASAAGDRVAYTIYF.

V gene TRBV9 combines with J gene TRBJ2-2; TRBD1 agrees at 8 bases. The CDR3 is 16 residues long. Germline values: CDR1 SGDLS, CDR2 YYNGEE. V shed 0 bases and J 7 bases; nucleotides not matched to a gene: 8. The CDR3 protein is CASSVGAGGAGGELFF. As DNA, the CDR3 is TGTGCCAGCAGCGTAGGGGCAGGGGGCGCAGGCGGGGAGCTGTTTTTT. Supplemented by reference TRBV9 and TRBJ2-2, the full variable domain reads DSGVTQTPKHLITATGQRVTLRCSPRSGDLSVYWYQQSLDQGLQFLIQYYNGEERAKGNILERFSAQQFPDLHSELNLSSLELGDSALYFCASSVGAGGAGGELFFGEGSRLTVL.

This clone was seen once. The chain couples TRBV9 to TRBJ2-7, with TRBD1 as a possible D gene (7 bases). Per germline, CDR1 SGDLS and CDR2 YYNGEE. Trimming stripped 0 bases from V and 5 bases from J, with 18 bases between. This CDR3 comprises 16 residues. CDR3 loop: CASSVDLGQGGNEQYF. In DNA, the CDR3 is TGTGCCAGCAGCGTAGATCTGGGGCAGGGGGGCAACGAGCAGTACTTC.

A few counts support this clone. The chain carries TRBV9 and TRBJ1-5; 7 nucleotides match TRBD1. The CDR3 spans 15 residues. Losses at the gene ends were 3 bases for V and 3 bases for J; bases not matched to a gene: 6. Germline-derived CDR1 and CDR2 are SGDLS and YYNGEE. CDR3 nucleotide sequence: TGTGCCAGCAGCGCCTCGACAGGGCTCAATCAGCCCCAGCATTTT. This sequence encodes CASSASTGLNQPQHF.

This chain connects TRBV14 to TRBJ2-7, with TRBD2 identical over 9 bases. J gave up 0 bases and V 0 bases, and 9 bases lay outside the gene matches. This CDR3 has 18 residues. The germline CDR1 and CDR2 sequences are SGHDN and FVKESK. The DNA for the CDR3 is TGTGCCAGCAGCCAAGATCCGGTTTGGCGGGAGGGCTCCTACGAGCAGTACTTC. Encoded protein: CASSQDPVWREGSYEQYF.

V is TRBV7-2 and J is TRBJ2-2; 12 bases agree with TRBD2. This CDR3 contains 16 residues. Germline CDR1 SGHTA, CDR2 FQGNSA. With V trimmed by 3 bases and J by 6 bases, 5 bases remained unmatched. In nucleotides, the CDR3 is TGTGCCAGCAGCTTGCGACTAGCGGGAGATTCCGGGGAGCTGTTTTTT. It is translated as CASSLRLAGDSGELFF.

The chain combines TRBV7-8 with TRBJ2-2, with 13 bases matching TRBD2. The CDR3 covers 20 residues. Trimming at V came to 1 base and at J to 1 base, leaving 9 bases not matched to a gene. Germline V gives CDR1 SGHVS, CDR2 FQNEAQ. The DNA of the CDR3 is TGTGCCAGCAGCTTAGTCAGGGCCGGGACTAGCGGGATGAACACCGGGGAGCTGTTTTTT. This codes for CASSLVRAGTSGMNTGELFF.

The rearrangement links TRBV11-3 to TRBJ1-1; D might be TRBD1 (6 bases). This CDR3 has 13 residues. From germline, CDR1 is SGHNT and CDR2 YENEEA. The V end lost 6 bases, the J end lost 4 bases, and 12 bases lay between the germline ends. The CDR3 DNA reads TGTGCCAGCAGTGTCGCAGGGGTCACTGAAGCTTTCTTT. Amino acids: CASSVAGVTEAFF.

Here the CDR3 DNA reads TGTGCCAGCAGCTATCTCGGGGCCTACGAGCAGTACTTC. It is translated as CASSYLGAYEQYF. V and J are TRBV7-2 and TRBJ2-7; possible D gene TRBD2, 5 bases. Germline assignment: CDR1 SGHTA and CDR2 FQGNSA. The germline V and J ends were trimmed by 4 bases and 2 bases, with 9 bases remaining between them. The CDR3 runs 13 residues.

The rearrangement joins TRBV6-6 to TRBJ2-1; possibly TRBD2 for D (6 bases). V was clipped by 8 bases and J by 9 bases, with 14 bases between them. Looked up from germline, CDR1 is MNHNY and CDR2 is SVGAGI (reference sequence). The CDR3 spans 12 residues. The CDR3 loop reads CASALTGSEQFF. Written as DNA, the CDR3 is TGTGCCAGCGCCCTGACCGGGAGTGAGCAGTTCTTC.

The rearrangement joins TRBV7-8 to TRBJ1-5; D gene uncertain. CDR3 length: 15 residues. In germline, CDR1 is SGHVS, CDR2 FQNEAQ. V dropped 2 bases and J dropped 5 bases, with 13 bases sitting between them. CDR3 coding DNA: TGTGCCAGCAGCTTAAGGCGAGGTGACGATCAGCCCCAGCATTTT. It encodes CASSLRRGDDQPQHF.

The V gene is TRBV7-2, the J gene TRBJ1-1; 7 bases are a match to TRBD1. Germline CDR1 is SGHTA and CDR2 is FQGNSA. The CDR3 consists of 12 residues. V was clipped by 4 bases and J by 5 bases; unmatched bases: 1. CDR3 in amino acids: CASSWGQTEAFF. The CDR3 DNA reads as TGTGCCAGCAGCTGGGGACAGACTGAAGCTTTCTTT. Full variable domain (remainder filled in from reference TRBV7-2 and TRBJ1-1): GAGVSQSPSNKVTEKGKDVELRCDPISGHTALYWYRQSLGQGLEFLIYFQGNSAPDKSGLPSDRFSAERTGGSVSTLTIQRTQQEDSAVYLCASSWGQTEAFFGQGTRLTVV.

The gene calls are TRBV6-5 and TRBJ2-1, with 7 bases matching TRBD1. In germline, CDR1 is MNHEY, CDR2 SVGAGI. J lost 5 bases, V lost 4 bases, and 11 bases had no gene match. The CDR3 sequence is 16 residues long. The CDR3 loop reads CASSSLGRGLDNEQFF. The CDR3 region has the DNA TGTGCCAGCAGTTCGCTAGGTAGGGGGCTCGACAATGAGCAGTTCTTC.

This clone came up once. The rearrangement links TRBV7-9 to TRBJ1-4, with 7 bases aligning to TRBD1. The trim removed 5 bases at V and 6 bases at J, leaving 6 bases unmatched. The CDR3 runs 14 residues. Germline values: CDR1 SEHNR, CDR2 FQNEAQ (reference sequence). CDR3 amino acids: CASSRDRVYEKLFF. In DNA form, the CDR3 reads TGTGCCAGCAGCCGAGACAGGGTGTATGAAAAACTGTTTTTT. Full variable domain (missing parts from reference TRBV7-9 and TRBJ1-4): DTGVSQNPRHKITKRGQNVTFRCDPISEHNRLYWYRQTLGQGPEFLTYFQNEAQLEKSRLLSDRFSAERPKGSFSTLEIQRTEQGDSAMYLCASSRDRVYEKLFFGSGTQLSVL.

The CDR3, as DNA: TGTGCCAGTACCCCACTAGCGGGAGGGTTGGTCGGGGAGCTGTTTTTT. Protein sequence: CASTPLAGGLVGELFF. This rearrangement joins TRBV19 to TRBJ2-2, with TRBD2 matching over 13 bases. V was clipped by 7 bases and J by 7 bases; unmatched bases: 9. The germline gives CDR1 LNHDA, CDR2 SQIVND (reference sequence). This CDR3 comprises 16 residues.

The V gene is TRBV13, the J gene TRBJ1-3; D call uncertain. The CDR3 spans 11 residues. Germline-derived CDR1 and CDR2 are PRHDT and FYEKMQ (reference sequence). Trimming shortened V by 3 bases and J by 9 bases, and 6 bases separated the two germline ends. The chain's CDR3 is CASSFERTIYF. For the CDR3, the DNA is TGTGCCAGCAGCTTCGAGCGCACCATATATTTT. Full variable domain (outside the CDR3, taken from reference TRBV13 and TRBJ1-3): AAGVIQSPRHLIKEKRETATLKCYPIPRHDTVYWYQQGPGQDPQFLISFYEKMQSDKGSIPDRFSAQQFSDYHSELNMSSLELGDSALYFCASSFERTIYFGEGSWLTVV.

Written as DNA, the CDR3 is TGTGCCAGTAGTATAGCCTTCAACGGGGTAGACCAAGAGACCCAGTACTTC. It translates to CASSIAFNGVDQETQYF. The chain recombines TRBV19 with TRBJ2-5, with D tentatively TRBD2 (5 bases). The ends were cut back, 1 base at V and 0 bases at J, with 15 bases in the middle. The CDR3 is made up of 17 amino acids. Germline loops: CDR1 LNHDA, CDR2 SQIVND (reference sequence).

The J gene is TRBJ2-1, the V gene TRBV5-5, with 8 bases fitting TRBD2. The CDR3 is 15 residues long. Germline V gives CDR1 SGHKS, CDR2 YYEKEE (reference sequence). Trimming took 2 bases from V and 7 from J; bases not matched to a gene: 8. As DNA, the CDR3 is TGTGCCAGCAGCTTAACGGGAGGGCCGGGGAATGAGCAGTTCTTC. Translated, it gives CASSLTGGPGNEQFF.

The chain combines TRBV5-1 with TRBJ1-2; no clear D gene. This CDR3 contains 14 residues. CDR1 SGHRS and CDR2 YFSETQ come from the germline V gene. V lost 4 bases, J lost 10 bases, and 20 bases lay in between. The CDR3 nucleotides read TGCGCCAGCAGCGCCGGACTAGAAGAGGGCGTCTACACCTTC. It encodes CASSAGLEEGVYTF.

This CDR3 reads CASSTQGYQETQYF. The CDR3 coding sequence is TGTGCCAGCAGTACACAGGGGTACCAAGAGACCCAGTACTTC. The J gene is TRBJ2-5, the V gene TRBV6-1, with TRBD1 matching over 7 bases. The CDR3 length is 14 residues. CDR1 and CDR2 from the germline V gene are MNHNS and SASEGT. The junction had 3 bases not matched to a gene; V was cut back by 5 bases and J by 0 bases.